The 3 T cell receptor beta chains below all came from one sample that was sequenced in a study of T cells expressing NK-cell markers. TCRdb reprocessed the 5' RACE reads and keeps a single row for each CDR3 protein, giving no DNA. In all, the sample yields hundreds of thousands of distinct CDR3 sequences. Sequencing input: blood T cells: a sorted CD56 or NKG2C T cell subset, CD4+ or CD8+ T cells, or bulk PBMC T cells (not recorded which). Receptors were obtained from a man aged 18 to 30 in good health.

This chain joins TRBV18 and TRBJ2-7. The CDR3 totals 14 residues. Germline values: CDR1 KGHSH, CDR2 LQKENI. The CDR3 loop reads CASSPTSVATEQYF.

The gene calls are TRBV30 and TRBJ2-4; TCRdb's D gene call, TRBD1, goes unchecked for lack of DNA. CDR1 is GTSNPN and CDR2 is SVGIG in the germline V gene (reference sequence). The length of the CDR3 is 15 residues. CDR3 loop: CAWSVTGIAKNIRYF.

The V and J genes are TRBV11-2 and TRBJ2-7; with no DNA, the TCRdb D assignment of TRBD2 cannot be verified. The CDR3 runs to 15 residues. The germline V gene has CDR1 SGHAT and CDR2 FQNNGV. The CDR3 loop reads CASRLGASGSYEQYF.